Listed here are 32 T cell receptor beta chains from one sample, sequenced in a study of regulatory T cells in long-lasting Graves disease. Time point of the sample: newly diagnosed GD, antithyroid drugs for less than 3 months. The TCR library used RNA extracted from PBMCs. The authors built TCR beta libraries using iRepertoire HTBI primers and Arm-PCR of CDR3 regions. TCRdb re-called the multiplex PCR reads through MiXCR, storing one row per CDR3 protein. In the table there are 360,000 or so distinct CDR3 sequences, roughly 10% of which are singletons. Separately, the same data were catalogued under a study of T cells in Graves' hyperthyroidism and ophthalmopathy.

The specimen comprised peripheral blood mononuclear cells (PBMCs), sampled at new diagnosis, from a patient treated with antithyroid drugs. The receptors were sampled from a woman between 18 and 29 years old with Graves disease.

This clonotype was seen at least ten times. The chain joins TRBV30 to TRBJ2-3, with D possibly TRBD2 on 5 matching bases. Germline V lookup: CDR1 GTSNPN, CDR2 SVGIG (reference sequence). The V and J ends lost 4 bases and 0 bases respectively, with 11 bases between them. This CDR3 region has 14 residues. For the CDR3, the DNA is TGTGCCTGGAATGAGGGCACCAGCACAGATACGCAGTATTTT. This codes for CAWNEGTSTDTQYF. Together with reference TRBV30 and TRBJ2-3, the CDR3 gives the full variable domain: SQTIHQWPATLVQPVGSPLSLECTVEGTSNPNLYWYRQAAGRGLQLLFYSVGIGQISSEVPQNLSASRPQDRQFILSSKKLLLSDSGFYLCAWNEGTSTDTQYFGPGTRLTVL.

Turning to this clonotype: This sequence is one base from a far larger clone and is likely a read error. Lacking the conserved final phenylalanine or tryptophan, this CDR3 likely reflects a read error. The chain employs TRBV6-2 or TRBV6-3 and TRBJ1-1; TRBD1 matches at 7 bases. The CDR3 contains 14 residues. After removal of 5 bases from V and 1 base from J, the junction contained 4 bases not matched to a gene. Germline CDR1 is MNHEY and CDR2 is SVGEGT. This CDR3 is CASSDRVPNTEAFL. The CDR3 coding sequence is TGTGCCAGCAGTGACAGGGTTCCGAACACTGAAGCTTTCCTT.

There are a few counts of this clonotype. V is TRBV14 and J is TRBJ1-1, with D perhaps TRBD1 (5 bases). The CDR3 loop spans 13 amino acids. The V end was cut by 3 bases, the J end by 3 bases, with 8 bases between. CDR1 SGHDN and CDR2 FVKESK come from the germline V gene. The CDR3 bases are TGTGCCAGCAGCCAGGGACGCCACACTGAAGCTTTCTTT. This gives the protein CASSQGRHTEAFF.

Only a few counts were recorded for this clonotype. The chain joins TRBV5-4 to TRBJ1-1; TRBD1 aligns across 8 bases. After removal of 5 bases from V and 6 bases from J, the junction contained 15 bases not matched to a gene. The CDR3 has 16 amino acids. Germline CDR1 reads SGHNT; CDR2 reads YYREEE (reference sequence). CDR3 bases: TGTGCCAGCAGTTCGCCTGAGGGGATGACAGGGGCTGAAGCTTTCTTT. Its translation: CASSSPEGMTGAEAFF.

This clonotype was seen only a few times. Here the CDR3 reads CASSWTGSDIQYF. The CDR3 DNA sequence: TGTGCCAGCAGTTGGACAGGGAGTGACATTCAGTACTTC. This chain uses TRBV12-3 or TRBV12-4 with TRBJ2-4; 8 bases fit TRBD1. The CDR3 covers 13 residues. J gave up 8 bases and V 4 bases, and 4 bases lay outside the gene matches.

This clonotype was found once. V usage is TRBV6-1 and J usage is TRBJ1-5; D remains unclear. Germline V gives CDR1 MNHNS, CDR2 SASEGT. This CDR3 is built from 19 residues. The ends were cut back, 6 bases at V and 0 bases at J, with 24 bases in the middle. This CDR3 reads CASRPLGGVAGDSNQPQHF. CDR3 coding DNA: TGTGCCAGCAGACCCCTTGGCGGGGTCGCGGGTGATAGCAATCAGCCCCAGCATTTT.

This clonotype was observed at least ten times. The chain carries TRBV7-6 and TRBJ2-3, with 9 bases lining up with TRBD2. Germline V gives CDR1 SGHVS, CDR2 FNYEAQ. The junction had 14 bases not matched to a gene; V was cut back by 5 bases and J by 5 bases. The CDR3 totals 17 residues. CDR3 amino acids: CASSPYISGGIGDTQYF. Here the CDR3 DNA reads TGTGCCAGCAGCCCATACATCAGCGGGGGGATCGGAGATACGCAGTATTTT.

This clonotype was picked up many times. The CDR3 loop is CATSVPGVTYNEQFF. In DNA form, the CDR3 reads TGTGCCACCAGTGTACCCGGGGTCACCTACAATGAGCAGTTCTTC. The chain employs TRBV24-1 and TRBJ2-1; D is perhaps TRBD2 (5 bases). The CDR3 runs 15 residues. With 5 bases removed from V and 2 bases from J, the gap between germline ends came to 12 bases. The germline gives CDR1 KGHDR, CDR2 SFDVKD.

This chain links TRBV6-5 with TRBJ2-5, with 8 bases lining up with TRBD2. The CDR3 is 14 residues long. Germline assignment: CDR1 MNHEY and CDR2 SVGAGI. The J segment lost 5 bases and the V segment lost 2 bases, leaving 4 bases of the junction unmatched. CDR3 bases: TGTGCCAGCAGTTACGGGCGGGAGGAGGAGACCCAGTACTTC. This gives the protein CASSYGREEETQYF.

This clonotype was seen a few times. The genes are TRBV29-1 and TRBJ1-3, with 7 bases aligning to TRBD1. V was pared by 7 bases and J by 2 bases, with 5 bases of the junction left unmatched. The CDR3 covers 13 residues. CDR1 and CDR2 from the germline V gene are SQVTM and ANQGSEA. CDR3 in amino acids: CSAVTGAGNTIYF. For the CDR3, the DNA is TGCAGCGCTGTAACAGGGGCTGGAAACACCATATATTTT.

In this sample, this clonotype turned up a few times. The chain combines TRBV10-1 with TRBJ2-3; the D gene is possibly TRBD2 (5 bases). Trimming stripped 9 bases from V and 1 base from J, with 11 bases between. Germline lookup yields CDR1 WNHNN and CDR2 SYGVQD (reference sequence). This CDR3 spans 13 amino acids. The CDR3 reads CASAPGGTDTQYF. CDR3 bases: TGCGCCAGTGCCCCCGGGGGCACAGATACGCAGTATTTT.

This clonotype was recorded many times. The chain has TRBV28 and TRBJ2-7; D gene ambiguous. V gave up 0 bases and J gave up 2 bases, with 20 bases separating them. Germline CDR1 MDHEN, CDR2 SYDVKM. The CDR3 has 18 amino acids. This CDR3 reads CASSLCWGGFTIPYEQYF. Written as DNA, the CDR3 is TGTGCCAGCAGTTTATGCTGGGGTGGATTCACCATTCCCTACGAGCAGTACTTC.

The chain is built from TRBV10-3 and TRBJ2-1; TRBD1 agrees at 10 bases. CDR3 size: 15 residues. Germline CDR1 ENHRY, CDR2 SYGVKD. The V and J ends lost 7 bases and 7 bases, in that order; junction bases with no gene match: 10. The CDR3 bases are TGTGCCATCACGTCGGACAGGGGGTATGATAATGAGCAGTTCTTC. Amino acids: CAITSDRGYDNEQFF.

This clonotype was seen more than once but under ten times. This chain uses TRBV28 with TRBJ2-6; D possibly corresponds to TRBD1 (6 bases). V lost 8 bases, J lost 0 bases, and 26 bases lay in between. CDR3 size: 20 residues. Per germline, CDR1 MDHEN and CDR2 SYDVKM. DNA of the CDR3: TGTGCCAGCCCCTGTTACGTGCCCACAGGGATTCACTCTGGGGCCAACGTCCTGACTTTC. Encoded protein: CASPCYVPTGIHSGANVLTF.

Comments on this clonotype: A much larger clone differs from this one at a single base, so this may be a read error. The chain recombines TRBV29-1 with TRBJ2-3; perhaps TRBD1 as D (5 bases). The DNA end lines up better with TRBJ1-5; the J call may be wrong. The germline gives CDR1 SQVTM, CDR2 ANQGSEA. The CDR3 is 17 residues long. CDR3 DNA: TGCAGCGTTGACGGACTAGCGGGAGGGCTGGTACAGGATACGCAGCATTTT. As protein: CSVDGLAGGLVQDTQHF.

The chain joins TRBV6-5 to TRBJ2-3; the match to TRBD1 covers 9 bases. This CDR3 spans 16 amino acids. Germline V gives CDR1 MNHEY, CDR2 SVGAGI. The J segment lost 1 base and the V segment lost 0 bases, leaving 2 bases of the junction unmatched. The DNA of the CDR3 is TGTGCCAGCAGTTACTCGGGACAGGGCCGCACAGATACGCAGTATTTT. Its protein product is CASSYSGQGRTDTQYF.

This clonotype was observed a few times. The chain employs TRBV11-1 and TRBJ2-7; 7 bases fit TRBD2. This CDR3 has 18 residues. Germline values: CDR1 SGHAT, CDR2 FQDESV (reference sequence). Trimming took 2 bases from V and 5 from J; bases not matched to a gene: 18. The DNA for the CDR3 is TGTGCCAGCAGCTTAATCGGCCCTGGGTTCGCGGGAGTTAACGAGCAGTACTTC. Amino acids: CASSLIGPGFAGVNEQYF.

In its sample, this clonotype was seen many times. The chain employs TRBV10-3 and TRBJ2-2; 9 bases line up with TRBD1. There are 15 residues in the CDR3. From germline, CDR1 is ENHRY and CDR2 SYGVKD. V lost 5 bases and J lost 6; bases outside the gene matches: 7. The CDR3 DNA follows: TGTGCCATCAGTAAGGACAGGGGATACGCCGGGGAGCTGTTTTTT. Amino acid sequence: CAISKDRGYAGELFF.

This clonotype appeared many times. Here the CDR3 DNA reads TGTGCCAGTAGTATAGACGGGTTCACTGAAGCTTTCTTT. It is translated as CASSIDGFTEAFF. This chain links TRBV19 with TRBJ1-1; no firm D call. V lost 0 bases, J lost 4 bases, and 6 bases lay in between. The CDR3 runs to 13 residues. Germline V lookup: CDR1 LNHDA, CDR2 SQIVND (reference sequence).

The sample holds many counts of this clonotype. The chain employs TRBV7-2 and TRBJ1-1; D is unresolved. This CDR3 contains 14 residues. V lost 5 bases to trimming and J lost 7 bases, with 17 bases between them. Germline CDR1 is SGHTA and CDR2 is FQGNSA. The CDR3 spells CASSLVGRRIEAFF. The CDR3 coding sequence is TGTGCCAGCAGCCTCGTAGGGCGGAGGATTGAAGCTTTCTTT.

This clonotype was seen many times. The V gene is TRBV11-3, the J gene TRBJ2-7; D uncertain. The CDR3 length is 13 residues. V shed 5 bases and J shed 1 base, with 9 bases lying between them. Germline CDR1 and CDR2: SGHNT and YENEEA. The CDR3: CASSIDGSYEQYF. The DNA of the CDR3 is TGTGCCAGCAGCATCGACGGTTCCTACGAGCAGTACTTC. Full variable domain (rest looked up from reference TRBV11-3 and TRBJ2-7): EAGVVQSPRYKIIEKKQPVAFWCNPISGHNTLYWYLQNLGQGPELLIRYENEEAVDDSQLPKDRFSAERLKGVDSTLKIQPAELGDSAVYLCASSIDGSYEQYFGPGTRLTVT.

As for this clonotype: A much larger clone sits a single nucleotide away, making a read error possible. The chain is built from TRBV18 and TRBJ2-6, with D hard to call. This CDR3 is built from 14 residues. Germline CDR1 KGHSH, CDR2 LQKENI. This CDR3 reads CASSPASGTNVLTF. The CDR3 DNA follows: TGTGCCAGCTCACCGGCCTCTGGGACCAACGTCCTGACTTTC.

Turning to this clonotype: This clone may be a read error of a much larger clone one base away. The rearrangement joins TRBV4-2 to TRBJ2-2; 8 nucleotides line up with TRBD2. Losses at the gene ends were 1 base for V and 7 bases for J; bases not matched to a gene: 8. There are 16 residues in the CDR3. Germline CDR1 and CDR2: LGHNA and YNFKEQ. CDR3 in amino acids: CASSQVSGLEDGELFF. The CDR3 coding sequence is TGTGCCAGCAGCCAAGTTTCGGGACTAGAGGACGGGGAGCTGTTTTTT.

The chain is built from TRBV7-9 and TRBJ2-3; weak D call: TRBD2 (6 bases). In germline, CDR1 is SEHNR, CDR2 FQNEAQ (reference sequence). V dropped 5 bases and J dropped 5 bases, with 14 bases sitting between them. The CDR3 contains 14 residues. The CDR3 sequence is CASSRPPGGDTQYF. The CDR3 DNA sequence: TGTGCCAGCAGCCGCCCCCCCGGGGGAGATACGCAGTATTTT.

Ten or more counts support this clonotype. V gene TRBV6-1 combines with J gene TRBJ2-3, with 9 bases that match TRBD2. Germline CDR1 reads MNHNS; CDR2 reads SASEGT. The CDR3 consists of 17 residues. V lost 2 bases, J lost 1 base, and 7 bases stayed unmatched. CDR3 bases: TGTGCCAGCAGTGAAATAGGGACTAGCTTGGGCACAGATACGCAGTATTTT. Its protein is CASSEIGTSLGTDTQYF.

This clonotype was seen at least ten times. J is TRBJ2-7 and V is TRBV6-2 or TRBV6-3; 7 bases are a match to TRBD1. The germline V gene encodes CDR1 MNHEY and CDR2 SVGEGT. J was trimmed by 3 bases and V by 6 bases; bases with no gene match: 8. This CDR3 is built from 14 residues. Written as DNA, the CDR3 is TGTGCCAGCAGCGCGGACAGGATCGTCTACGAGCAGTACTTC. Its translation is CASSADRIVYEQYF.

In its sample, this clonotype was seen many times. The chain couples TRBV28 to TRBJ2-5; a possible D gene is TRBD1 (6 bases). In germline, CDR1 is MDHEN, CDR2 SYDVKM. The CDR3 length is 18 residues. The germline V and J ends were trimmed by 4 bases and 1 base, with 22 bases remaining between them. CDR3 amino acids: CASSSGAELLDPQETQYF. CDR3 sequence (DNA): TGTGCCAGCAGTTCAGGGGCGGAATTACTAGACCCCCAAGAGACCCAGTACTTC.

The chain joins TRBV19 to TRBJ1-2; possible D gene TRBD1, 6 bases. The CDR3 totals 12 residues. CDR1 and CDR2 (germline): LNHDA, SQIVND (reference sequence). V was pared by 10 bases and J by 7 bases, with 16 bases between. The CDR3 DNA sequence: TGTGCCACGTCCGCGGGGGCTTTTGGCTACACCTTC. The encoded protein is CATSAGAFGYTF.

The rearrangement joins TRBV20-1 to TRBJ1-1, with D tentatively TRBD1 (6 bases). Germline CDR1 is DFQATT and CDR2 is SNEGSKA (reference sequence). Trimming shortened V by 6 bases and J by 8 bases, and 22 bases separated the two germline ends. CDR3 length: 14 amino acids. CDR3 amino acids: CSAERGRPRGEAFF. For the CDR3, the DNA is TGCAGTGCCGAGCGCGGCAGGCCGAGGGGGGAAGCTTTCTTT.

At least ten counts were recorded for this clonotype. The chain carries TRBV29-1 and TRBJ2-7, with 7 nucleotides matching TRBD1. V dropped 7 bases and J dropped 1; count of bases not matched to a gene: 10. In germline, CDR1 is SQVTM, CDR2 ANQGSEA. The CDR3 runs to 14 residues. CDR3 nucleotides: TGCAGCGCTAAAGGGACAGCCGCTTCCTACGAGCAGTACTTC. This encodes CSAKGTAASYEQYF.

This clonotype has only one observation. The V and J genes are TRBV28 and TRBJ2-7; 7 bases align to TRBD2. The germline V gene has CDR1 MDHEN and CDR2 SYDVKM. Trimming took 4 bases from V and 2 from J; bases not matched to a gene: 14. This CDR3 is built from 17 residues. The DNA for the CDR3 is TGTGCCAGCAGTTCGAGCCGAAACAGCGGGGCCGCCTACGAGCAGTACTTC. Residues: CASSSSRNSGAAYEQYF.

This clonotype was seen many times. J is TRBJ2-2 and V is TRBV28, with 7 bases fitting TRBD2. Germline CDR1 and CDR2: MDHEN and SYDVKM. The V segment lost 3 bases and the J segment 4 bases; nucleotides outside the gene matches: 5. The CDR3 runs to 15 residues. The CDR3: CASSLGGPSTGELFF. The CDR3 bases are TGTGCCAGCAGTTTGGGAGGGCCAAGCACCGGGGAGCTGTTTTTT. The full variable domain, rest sourced from reference TRBV28 and TRBJ2-2, is DVKVTQSSRYLVKRTGEKVFLECVQDMDHENMFWYRQDPGLGLRLIYFSYDVKMKEKGDIPEGYSVSREKKERFSLILESASTNQTSMYLCASSLGGPSTGELFFGEGSRLTVL.